This paragraph covers one T cell receptor beta chain sequence. These data belong to a study of blood T cell repertoires in COVID-19. On the study more broadly: In each case, the material was cDNA or gDNA derived from T cells, B-cell-depleted T cells, or PBMCs.

Per the original methods: The authors estimated nucleated cell counts from reference gene primer amplification. Produced via immunoSEQ multiplex PCR; TCRdb's table is partial and in-frame only. For V, J and clone size, that table is used; D and trimming come from the DNA. This sample has about 120,000 clones, with over 75% found just once. Germline CDR1 reads KGHDR; CDR2 reads SFDVKD. CDR3 length: 15 amino acids. Trimming cost V 6 bases and J 3 bases; bases outside gene matches: 6. The clonotype comes from an older woman with acute or convalescent COVID-19. The sample was peripheral blood. The chain carries TRBV24-1 and TRBJ2-3, with 9 bases that match TRBD1. The CDR3 bases are TGTGCCACCAGTTCGGGACAGGGCTCAACAGATACGCAGTATTTT. It yields the protein CATSSGQGSTDTQYF.